The source of this T cell receptor (beta chain) is a study of response to subunit inactivated influenza vaccine. Study conclusions and caveats: After each seasonal influenza vaccination, few new T cells are recruited, the authors suggested.

As to this clonotype: Its antigen remains unidentified.

This CDR3 spans 16 amino acids. CDR1 is MNHNS and CDR2 is SASEGT in the germline V gene. V shed 8 bases and J shed 2 bases, with 19 bases lying between them. TCRdb re-analysed the RT-PCR reads in MiXCR, keeping a single row per CDR3 protein. This sample has a few hundred thousand distinct CDR3 sequences, with about 15% found just once. This sequence joins TRBV6-1 and TRBJ1-5; no clear D gene. The receptor was isolated from a man aged 45 to 65 who received an inactivated influenza vaccine. The specimen was PBMCs from blood, collected roughly 12 days after vaccination. The CDR3 loop reads CASSPGWFEGNQPQHF. The CDR3 nucleotides are TGTGCCAGCTCCCCTGGGTGGTTTGAGGGCAATCAGCCCCAGCATTTT.